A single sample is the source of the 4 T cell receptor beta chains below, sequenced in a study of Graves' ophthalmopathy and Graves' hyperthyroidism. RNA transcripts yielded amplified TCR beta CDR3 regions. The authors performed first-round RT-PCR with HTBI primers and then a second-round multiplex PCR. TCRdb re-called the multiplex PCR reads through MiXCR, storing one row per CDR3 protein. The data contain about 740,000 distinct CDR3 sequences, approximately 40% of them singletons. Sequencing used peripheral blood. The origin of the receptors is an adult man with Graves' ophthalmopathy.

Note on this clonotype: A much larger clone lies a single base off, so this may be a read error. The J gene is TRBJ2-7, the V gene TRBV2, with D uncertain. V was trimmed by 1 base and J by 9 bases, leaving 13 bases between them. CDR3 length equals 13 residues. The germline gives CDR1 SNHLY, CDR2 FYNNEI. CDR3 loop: CASSEGGVGGQYF. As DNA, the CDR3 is TGTGCCAGCAGTGAAGGAGGCGTTGGCGGGCAGTACTTC.

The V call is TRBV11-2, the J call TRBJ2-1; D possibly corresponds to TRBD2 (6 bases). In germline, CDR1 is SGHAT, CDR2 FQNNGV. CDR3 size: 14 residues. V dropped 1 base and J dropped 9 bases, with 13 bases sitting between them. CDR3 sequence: CASSLGLGGSEQFF. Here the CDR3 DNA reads TGTGCCAGCAGCTTAGGACTAGGAGGATCTGAGCAGTTCTTC.

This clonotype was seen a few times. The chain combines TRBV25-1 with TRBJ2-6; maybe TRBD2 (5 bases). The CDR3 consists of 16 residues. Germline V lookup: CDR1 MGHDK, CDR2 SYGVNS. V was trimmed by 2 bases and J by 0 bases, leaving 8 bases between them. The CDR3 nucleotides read TGTGCCAGCAGTGAAGCGAGGGCCTCTGGGGCCAACGTCCTGACTTTC. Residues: CASSEARASGANVLTF.

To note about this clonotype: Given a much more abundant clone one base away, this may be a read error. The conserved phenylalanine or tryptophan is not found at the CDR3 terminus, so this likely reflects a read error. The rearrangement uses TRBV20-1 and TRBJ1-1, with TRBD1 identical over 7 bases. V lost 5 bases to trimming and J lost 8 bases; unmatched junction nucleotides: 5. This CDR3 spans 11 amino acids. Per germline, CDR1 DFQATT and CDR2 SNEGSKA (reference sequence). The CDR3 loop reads CSAFGQEEAFL. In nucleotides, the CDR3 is TGCAGTGCTTTCGGACAGGAAGAAGCTTTCCTT.